Below, 12 T cell receptor beta chains from the same sample are listed, as sequenced in a study of blood T cell repertoires in COVID-19. Sequencing was performed with immunoSEQ multiplex PCR; in TCRdb, only in-frame clones are kept and a portion is missing. Of roughly 340,000 clones listed, about 89% are singletons. The sequencing sample was made of peripheral blood. Receptor source: a woman aged 45 to 65 with COVID-19, enrolled during active disease.

The rearrangement joins TRBV19 to TRBJ1-1, with D maybe TRBD1 (6 bases). Per germline, CDR1 LNHDA and CDR2 SQIVND (reference sequence). This CDR3 is 14 amino acids long. The V end lost 5 bases, the J end lost 1 base, and 11 bases lay between the germline ends. In DNA form, the CDR3 reads TGTGCCAGTAGTCGCGGCAGGGGGAACACTGAAGCTTTCTTT. Its translation is CASSRGRGNTEAFF.

The V gene is TRBV6-5, the J gene TRBJ2-7; D may be TRBD1 (6 bases). The CDR3 contains 14 residues. V shed 6 bases and J shed 4 bases, with 16 bases lying between them. Germline loops: CDR1 MNHEY, CDR2 SVGAGI. This chain's CDR3 is CASSQGRVRYEQYF. Here the CDR3 DNA reads TGTGCCAGCAGCCAGGGGCGGGTAAGATACGAGCAGTACTTC.

The chain employs TRBV6-5 and TRBJ1-6; no firm D call. The ends were cut back, 5 bases at V and 10 bases at J, with 15 bases in the middle. Germline V gene lookup returns CDR1 MNHEY and CDR2 SVGAGI. This CDR3 contains 14 residues. CDR3: CASSPRGERSPLHF. In DNA form, the CDR3 reads TGTGCCAGCAGTCCACGGGGTGAGAGATCACCCCTCCACTTT.

The CDR3 protein is CASSQEGGTSEDTDTQYF. In nucleotides, the CDR3 is TGCGCCAGCAGCCAAGAGGGGGGGACTAGCGAAGACACAGATACGCAGTATTTT. The chain has TRBV4-1 and TRBJ2-3; 10 positions match TRBD2. The CDR3 is 18 amino acids. With V trimmed by 0 bases and J by 2 bases, 8 bases remained unmatched. Germline values: CDR1 MGHRA, CDR2 YSYEKL.

CDR3 sequence: CASRDDTSSGNTIYF. CDR3 DNA: TGTGCCAGCAGAGACGACACGAGCTCTGGAAACACCATATATTTT. The J gene is TRBJ1-3, the V gene TRBV6-5; unclear D gene. CDR3 length: 15 residues. Germline CDR1 is MNHEY and CDR2 is SVGAGI. Trimming cost V 6 bases and J 0 bases, with 12 bases left between them.

This clone was observed a single time. This chain links TRBV18 with TRBJ1-2; possibly TRBD1 for D (5 bases). Between the trimmed V and J ends, which lost 0 bases and 4 bases, there was a span of 15 bases. The germline CDR1 and CDR2 sequences are KGHSH and LQKENI. CDR3 length: 16 amino acids. The CDR3 protein is CASSPPEGRAAYGYTF. The DNA for the CDR3 is TGTGCCAGCTCACCACCGGAGGGCAGGGCGGCCTATGGCTACACCTTC.

This chain uses TRBV7-9 with TRBJ1-2; D perhaps matches TRBD1 (6 bases). CDR1 and CDR2 from the germline V gene are SEHNR and FQNEAQ (reference sequence). The CDR3 contains 15 residues. Trimming took off 5 bases at V and 7 bases at J, with 20 bases between the two ends. The CDR3 here is CASSRPGGEMAGYTF. The DNA for the CDR3 is TGTGCCAGCAGCCGACCGGGGGGCGAAATGGCTGGCTACACCTTC.

This clone was counted between two and nine times. The chain is built from TRBV2 and TRBJ1-5, with D possibly matching TRBD1 (5 bases). Germline CDR1 and CDR2: SNHLY and FYNNEI. The CDR3 has 14 amino acids. Between the trimmed V and J ends, which lost 4 bases and 9 bases, there was a span of 16 bases. The CDR3 is CASSGGAGAGPQHF. CDR3 DNA: TGTGCCAGCAGTGGCGGGGCAGGCGCTGGGCCCCAGCATTTT.

The chain carries TRBV6-2 or TRBV6-3 and TRBJ2-7, with D unclear. CDR1 and CDR2 (germline): MNHEY, SVGEGT. The V end lost 0 bases, the J end lost 4 bases, and 19 bases lay between the germline ends. The CDR3 sequence is 17 residues long. The chain's CDR3 is CASSYSPAWATQYEQYF. CDR3 DNA: TGTGCCAGCAGTTACTCGCCGGCGTGGGCCACTCAGTACGAGCAGTACTTC.

V usage is TRBV15 and J usage is TRBJ2-1; 7 bases map to TRBD2. The CDR3 contains 15 residues. V gave up 3 bases and J gave up 0 bases; unmatched junction bases: 2. The germline V gene has CDR1 LNHNV and CDR2 YYDKDF (reference sequence). The CDR3 nucleotides are TGTGCCACCAGCAGGGGGGAGGGCTCCTACAATGAGCAGTTCTTC. Translated, it gives CATSRGEGSYNEQFF.

This clone was picked up one time. The rearrangement uses TRBV18 and TRBJ2-1; TRBD2 matches 13 bases. The CDR3 loop spans 14 amino acids. V trimming: 7 bases; J trimming: 7 bases; junction bases outside the gene matches: 4. Germline CDR1 is KGHSH and CDR2 is LQKENI. The chain's CDR3 is CASLLAGGPNEQFF. CDR3 nucleotides: TGTGCCAGCTTACTAGCGGGAGGGCCTAATGAGCAGTTCTTC.

The chain is built from TRBV19 and TRBJ2-7; D possibly corresponds to TRBD2 (5 bases). Germline CDR1 and CDR2: LNHDA and SQIVND (reference sequence). Between the trimmed V and J ends, which lost 3 bases and 1 base, there was a span of 13 bases. The CDR3 runs 15 residues. The CDR3 sequence: CASSMAGRKSYEQYF. CDR3 in DNA: TGTGCCAGTAGTATGGCGGGCAGGAAATCCTACGAGCAGTACTTC. Based on the CDR3 plus reference TRBV19 and TRBJ2-7, the full variable domain is DGGITQSPKYLFRKEGQNVTLSCEQNLNHDAMYWYRQDPGQGLRLIYYSQIVNDFQKGDIAEGYSVSREKKESFPLTVTSAQKNPTAFYLCASSMAGRKSYEQYFGPGTRLTVT.